The following is a TCR beta chain sequence with its context. The CDR3 is 23 residues long. These data are taken from a study of OX40 agonist ivuxolimab in advanced cancers. About the study: An anti-OX40 (CD134) antibody with agonistic activity, ivuxolimab, was administered to patients.

Clones were sequenced by immunoSEQ multiplex PCR, and TCRdb holds only the in-frame ones, with some missing. The sample lists some 83,000 clones, 75% to 95% occurring once. This TCR was recovered from an adult with an advanced solid tumor such as melanoma, head and neck, liver or kidney cancer. The specimen was CD4+ or CD8+ T cells sorted from blood, collected in a trial of the OX40 agonist ivuxolimab. V usage is TRBV21-1 and J usage is TRBJ2-4; the table's D call TRBD1 went unverified against the DNA. TRBV21-1 is flagged as a pseudogene. The CDR3 bases are TGTGCCAGCAGCAAAGCGGACCGGGACAGGGGAGGGGGAGAACGAATAGCCAAAAACATTCAGTACTTC. Residues: CASSKADRDRGGGERIAKNIQYF.